Following are 21 T cell receptor beta chains from one sample sequenced in a study of blood T cell repertoires in COVID-19. Sequencing was performed with immunoSEQ multiplex PCR; in TCRdb, only in-frame clones are kept and a portion is missing. Of approximately 230,000 clones listed, approximately 86% were seen once; the top ten hold under 5.5%. Material for sequencing was peripheral blood. The receptor source for this set is a woman older than 75 with active or convalescent COVID-19.

This clone was observed a few times. The J gene is TRBJ1-2, the V gene TRBV4-1; 10 bases align to TRBD1. Trimming at V came to 7 bases and at J to 8 bases, leaving 10 bases not matched to a gene. The length of the CDR3 is 14 residues. The V gene's germline CDR1 is MGHRA and CDR2 YSYEKL. CDR3: CASTPGQGTGGYTF. In DNA form, the CDR3 reads TGCGCCAGCACCCCGGGACAGGGGACGGGGGGCTACACCTTC.

This chain joins TRBV27 and TRBJ2-3, with TRBD2 matching over 7 bases. This CDR3 has 16 residues. The ends lost 0 bases at V and 2 bases at J; junction bases unmatched: 5. In germline, CDR1 is MNHEY, CDR2 SMNVEV (reference sequence). CDR3 region: CASSLSMGLYTDTQYF. CDR3 DNA: TGTGCCAGCAGTTTATCCATGGGACTATACACAGATACGCAGTATTTT.

The V and J genes are TRBV20-1 and TRBJ2-3, with D perhaps TRBD1 (6 bases). Germline-derived CDR1 and CDR2 are DFQATT and SNEGSKA (reference sequence). The CDR3 consists of 14 residues. V was pared by 3 bases and J by 0 bases, with 10 bases between. CDR3 in DNA: TGCAGTGCTAGTTGGGACACAAGCACAGATACGCAGTATTTT. It specifies CSASWDTSTDTQYF.

The chain uses TRBV7-9 and TRBJ2-6; the match to TRBD1 covers 7 bases. Trimming cost V 2 bases and J 0 bases; bases outside gene matches: 7. The CDR3 is 18 residues long. CDR1 is SEHNR and CDR2 is FQNEAQ in the germline V gene (reference sequence). Written as DNA, the CDR3 is TGTGCCAGCAGCTTATCGGCAGGGGGATACTCTGGGGCCAACGTCCTGACTTTC. Its protein product is CASSLSAGGYSGANVLTF. The variable domain in full, completed from reference TRBV7-9 and TRBJ2-6, reads DTGVSQNPRHKITKRGQNVTFRCDPISEHNRLYWYRQTLGQGPEFLTYFQNEAQLEKSRLLSDRFSAERPKGSFSTLEIQRTEQGDSAMYLCASSLSAGGYSGANVLTFGAGSRLTVL.

The chain links TRBV7-8 to TRBJ1-5; 7 bases fit TRBD1. This CDR3 comprises 14 residues. J was trimmed by 2 bases and V by 4 bases; bases with no gene match: 2. The germline V gene encodes CDR1 SGHVS and CDR2 FQNEAQ. The CDR3 bases are TGTGCCAGCAGCTCCCAGGGGGGCAATCAGCCCCAGCATTTT. Amino acids: CASSSQGGNQPQHF.

This CDR3 is CASSSLTGNTEAFF. CDR3 coding DNA: TGCGCCAGCAGCTCCCTGACGGGGAACACTGAAGCTTTCTTT. The chain employs TRBV5-1 and TRBJ1-1; D is unclear. V lost 3 bases and J lost 1, with 10 bases in between. Germline V CDR1 and CDR2: SGHRS, YFSETQ. The CDR3 covers 14 residues.

This rearrangement joins TRBV7-2 to TRBJ2-3, with 8 positions matching TRBD1. The ends lost 5 bases at V and 4 bases at J; junction bases unmatched: 5. Germline assignment: CDR1 SGHTA and CDR2 FQGNSA. The CDR3 consists of 14 residues. The CDR3 region is CASSQDRVADTQYF. Written as DNA, the CDR3 is TGTGCCAGCAGCCAGGACAGGGTTGCAGATACGCAGTATTTT.

In regard to this clone: Relative to the germline gene, one junction end is altered; a read error may explain this. The gene calls are TRBV28 and TRBJ2-5, with a tentative D call TRBD1 (5 bases). CDR1 MDHEN and CDR2 SYDVKM come from the germline V gene. The CDR3 is made up of 12 amino acids. The CDR3 loop is CASSLPSWGMHF. CDR3 in DNA: TGTGCCAGCAGTTTACCCTCATGGGGCATGCACTTC.

The gene calls are TRBV5-1 and TRBJ1-1, with D maybe TRBD1 (6 bases). Trimming removed 1 base from V and 3 bases from J, with 13 bases in between. Looked up from germline, CDR1 is SGHRS and CDR2 is YFSETQ. The CDR3 contains 15 residues. DNA for the CDR3: TGCGCCAGCAGCTTGACAGGGCCCGGGGACACTGAAGCTTTCTTT. Translation: CASSLTGPGDTEAFF. Full variable domain (rest looked up from reference TRBV5-1 and TRBJ1-1): KAGVTQTPRYLIKTRGQQVTLSCSPISGHRSVSWYQQTPGQGLQFLFEYFSETQRNKGNFPGRFSGRQFSNSRSEMNVSTLELGDSALYLCASSLTGPGDTEAFFGQGTRLTVV.

This chain uses TRBV2 with TRBJ2-3; tentatively, D is TRBD2 (6 bases). CDR1 and CDR2 (germline): SNHLY, FYNNEI. Trimming took 3 bases from V and 4 from J, leaving 14 bases between them. The CDR3 covers 15 residues. The CDR3: CASSDGGTGADTQYF. CDR3 nucleotides: TGTGCCAGCAGTGATGGTGGGACGGGGGCAGATACGCAGTATTTT.

This chain uses TRBV12-3 or TRBV12-4 with TRBJ2-3, with D possibly matching TRBD2 (5 bases). The CDR3 runs 13 residues. This CDR3 reads CATRGMGTDTQYF. CDR3 bases: TGTGCGACCCGGGGTATGGGGACAGATACGCAGTATTTT.

CDR3 residues: CASSESFTAVQPQHF. The CDR3 DNA is TGTGCCAGCAGTGAAAGTTTCACAGCGGTACAGCCCCAGCATTTT. The chain uses TRBV6-1 and TRBJ1-5; D call uncertain. The V and J ends lost 2 bases and 7 bases respectively, with 15 bases between them. This CDR3 comprises 15 residues. In germline, CDR1 is MNHNS, CDR2 SASEGT.

This clone has more than one count but fewer than ten. The J gene is TRBJ1-2, the V gene TRBV7-2; possible D gene TRBD1, 6 bases. Germline V gene sequence: CDR1 SGHTA, CDR2 FQGNSA. The CDR3 sequence is 15 residues long. V lost 5 bases, J lost 6 bases, and 19 bases lay in between. CDR3 sequence: CASSLQAGGGDGYTF. The CDR3 DNA reads as TGTGCCAGCAGCCTACAGGCGGGGGGGGGCGATGGCTACACCTTC. Variable domain in full (rest from reference TRBV7-2 and TRBJ1-2): GAGVSQSPSNKVTEKGKDVELRCDPISGHTALYWYRQSLGQGLEFLIYFQGNSAPDKSGLPSDRFSAERTGGSVSTLTIQRTQQEDSAVYLCASSLQAGGGDGYTFGSGTRLTVV.

The count of this clone is one. The same CDR3 can be traced to other DNA sequences in this sample. The V gene is TRBV5-6, the J gene TRBJ2-4; TRBD1 aligns across 11 bases. J was trimmed by 8 bases and V by 3 bases; bases with no gene match: 4. This CDR3 spans 14 amino acids. Per the germline V gene, CDR1 is SGHDT and CDR2 is YYEEEE. The CDR3: CASSSGQGADIQYF. The CDR3 coding sequence is TGTGCCAGCAGCTCTGGACAGGGGGCAGACATTCAGTACTTC.

This clone was seen once. The V call is TRBV4-2, the J call TRBJ2-5; possible D gene TRBD2, 5 bases. Germline CDR1 and CDR2: LGHNA and YNFKEQ. Trimming pared 1 base from V and 5 bases from J, leaving 11 bases between. This CDR3 has 14 residues. CDR3 loop: CASSQGGPGETQYF. The CDR3 nucleotides read TGTGCCAGCAGCCAAGGAGGGCCGGGGGAGACCCAGTACTTC.

The chain employs TRBV5-1 and TRBJ2-7; 7 positions agree with TRBD2. The J segment lost 7 bases and the V segment lost 3 bases, leaving 7 bases of the junction unmatched. Germline CDR1 is SGHRS and CDR2 is YFSETQ. The CDR3 runs 13 residues. The CDR3 sequence is CASSSGAGEEQYF. The CDR3 nucleotides read TGCGCCAGCAGCTCCGGGGCGGGGGAAGAGCAGTACTTC.

On this clone itself: The junction differs from germline at one of its ends, possibly a read error. This chain links TRBV2 with TRBJ1-6, with no clear D. Germline V gives CDR1 SNHLY, CDR2 FYNNEI. The CDR3 loop spans 12 amino acids. The CDR3 region has the DNA TGTGCCACCAGTAGGCGGGATACACCCCTCCACTTT. Residues: CATSRRDTPLHF.

This sequence joins TRBV25-1 and TRBJ1-6; a weak D match, TRBD1 (5 bases). V lost 4 bases, J lost 5 bases, and 9 bases lay in between. Germline-derived CDR1 and CDR2 are MGHDK and SYGVNS. This CDR3 is 14 amino acids long. CDR3 DNA: TGTGCCAGCAGTGTGGCAGGGCATAATTCACCCCTCCACTTT. It yields the protein CASSVAGHNSPLHF.

V is TRBV27 and J is TRBJ2-4; 7 positions agree with TRBD1. Trimming took 6 bases from V and 2 from J; bases not matched to a gene: 4. The germline V gene has CDR1 MNHEY and CDR2 SMNVEV (reference sequence). This CDR3 spans 14 amino acids. This CDR3 reads CASRPQGPKNIQYF. The CDR3 nucleotides read TGTGCCAGCAGACCACAGGGGCCCAAAAACATTCAGTACTTC.

The genes are TRBV19 and TRBJ1-4; D is unclear. The CDR3 totals 17 residues. V lost 5 bases and J lost 0, with 16 bases in between. The V gene's germline CDR1 is LNHDA and CDR2 SQIVND (reference sequence). CDR3 sequence: CASSPLRQSATNEKLFF. The CDR3 DNA follows: TGTGCCAGTAGTCCTCTTCGACAATCCGCAACTAATGAAAAACTGTTTTTT.

V gene TRBV27 combines with J gene TRBJ2-3, with 11 positions matching TRBD2. The germline gives CDR1 MNHEY, CDR2 SMNVEV (reference sequence). The CDR3 is 13 amino acids. V gave up 8 bases and J gave up 6 bases; unmatched junction bases: 4. CDR3 in amino acids: CASGSGRGDTQYF. CDR3 in DNA: TGTGCCAGCGGTAGCGGGAGGGGTGATACGCAGTATTTT.